The 26 T cell receptor beta chains presented below share a single source sample, sequenced in a study of cytomegalovirus exposure and HLA in healthy donors. Vbeta (60) and Jbeta (13) primers were used in the PCR. Only in-frame clones appear in the TCRdb table, and some are missing; sequencing was by immunoSEQ multiplex PCR. The sample includes around 180,000 clones, more than 70% of them seen just once. Sample: PBMCs. All receptors come from a girl under 18 in good health and CMV-seronegative.

This chain connects TRBV11-3 to TRBJ2-7, with 7 nucleotides matching TRBD1. The CDR3 is 13 amino acids. The V segment lost 4 bases and the J segment 2 bases; nucleotides outside the gene matches: 2. Germline V lookup: CDR1 SGHNT, CDR2 YENEEA. For the CDR3, the DNA is TGTGCCAGCAGCTCGGGACAGACCTACGAGCAGTACTTC. Its protein product is CASSSGQTYEQYF.

In its sample, this clone was seen a few times. This rearrangement joins TRBV13 to TRBJ1-1; no clear D gene. CDR1 and CDR2 from the germline V gene are PRHDT and FYEKMQ (reference sequence). V dropped 5 bases and J dropped 1 base, with 8 bases sitting between them. The CDR3 loop spans 13 amino acids. Here the CDR3 reads CASSQGGNTEAFF. In DNA, the CDR3 is TGTGCCAGCAGCCAAGGCGGGAACACTGAAGCTTTCTTT.

Notes on this clone: This sample includes further DNA sequences coding for the same CDR3. The chain combines TRBV4-1 with TRBJ2-7; 7 bases align to TRBD1. Germline loops: CDR1 MGHRA, CDR2 YSYEKL. This CDR3 is 14 amino acids long. After removal of 0 bases from V and 2 bases from J, the junction contained 1 base not matched to a gene. CDR3 sequence reads: CASSQEGQTYEQYF. The CDR3, as DNA: TGCGCCAGCAGCCAAGAGGGACAGACCTACGAGCAGTACTTC.

This clone appeared a few times. The rearrangement links TRBV30 to TRBJ2-1; tentatively, D is TRBD2 (6 bases). Germline loops: CDR1 GTSNPN, CDR2 SVGIG (reference sequence). The CDR3 loop spans 15 amino acids. V lost 1 base and J lost 0, with 10 bases in between. The CDR3 region is CAWSDGTSSYNEQFF. The CDR3, as DNA: TGTGCCTGGAGTGATGGGACTTCCTCCTACAATGAGCAGTTCTTC.

This sequence joins TRBV19 and TRBJ1-2, with D possibly matching TRBD1 (5 bases). The CDR3 is 16 residues long. Looked up from germline, CDR1 is LNHDA and CDR2 is SQIVND (reference sequence). V lost 3 bases and J 7 bases, leaving 21 bases between the germline ends. CDR3 sequence reads: CASSIKSREVTIGYTF. As DNA, the CDR3 is TGTGCCAGTAGTATCAAGTCCAGGGAGGTTACTATTGGCTACACCTTC.

The chain carries TRBV6-5 and TRBJ2-3; 10 bases are shared with TRBD2. Germline CDR1 is MNHEY and CDR2 is SVGAGI. The CDR3 is 15 amino acids. Trimming removed 6 bases from V and 2 bases from J; junction bases left unmatched: 5. CDR3 in DNA: TGTGCCAGCAGAACACTAGCGGGAATCACAGATACGCAGTATTTT. Encoded protein: CASRTLAGITDTQYF.

The chain has TRBV30 and TRBJ2-5, with 13 bases that match TRBD2. J was trimmed by 5 bases and V by 7 bases; bases with no gene match: 22. The CDR3 sequence is 19 residues long. The germline gives CDR1 GTSNPN, CDR2 SVGIG (reference sequence). CDR3 loop: CASTRETSGGPGIWETQYF. Here the CDR3 DNA reads TGTGCCTCGACCCGGGAGACTAGCGGGGGGCCGGGTATCTGGGAGACCCAGTACTTC.

The chain couples TRBV14 to TRBJ1-3; no reliable D call. There are 13 residues in the CDR3. The V gene lost 2 bases and the J gene lost 3 bases, with 5 bases spanning the gap. Germline V gene data show CDR1 as SGHDN and CDR2 as FVKESK. The CDR3 loop reads CASSQNFGNTIYF. DNA of the CDR3: TGTGCCAGCAGCCAAAACTTTGGAAACACCATATATTTT. The variable domain in full, with the rest retrieved from reference TRBV14 and TRBJ1-3, is EAGVTQFPSHSVIEKGQTVTLRCDPISGHDNLYWYRRVMGKEIKFLLHFVKESKQDESGMPNNRFLAERTGGTYSTLKVQPAELEDSGVYFCASSQNFGNTIYFGEGSWLTVV.

This clone has a handful of counts. The chain links TRBV5-4 to TRBJ1-2; TRBD1 might be the D (6 bases). This CDR3 is built from 16 residues. Germline V gives CDR1 SGHNT, CDR2 YYREEE (reference sequence). V gave up 0 bases and J gave up 8 bases, with 20 bases separating them. The CDR3, as DNA: TGTGCCAGCAGCTTGGTCCGTAGGACAGCAACCGGGGGCTACACCTTC. Translating gives CASSLVRRTATGGYTF.

The chain employs TRBV5-4 and TRBJ1-6; 12 bases are a match to TRBD1. Germline V gene lookup returns CDR1 SGHNT and CDR2 YYREEE (reference sequence). The junction had 4 bases not matched to a gene; V was cut back by 4 bases and J by 5 bases. The length of the CDR3 is 16 residues. DNA of the CDR3: TGTGCCAGCAGCCAGGGACAGGGGGCCGATAATTCACCCCTCCACTTT. This encodes CASSQGQGADNSPLHF.

V and J are TRBV4-2 and TRBJ2-3; 16 bases match TRBD2. The CDR3 runs 18 residues. Germline assignment: CDR1 LGHNA and CDR2 YNFKEQ. V was pared by 1 base and J by 5 bases, with 6 bases of the junction left unmatched. Written as DNA, the CDR3 is TGTGCCAGCAGCCAAGTGGGGACTAGCGGGGGGGCCATAGATACGCAGTATTTT. Protein product: CASSQVGTSGGAIDTQYF.

The genes are TRBV19 and TRBJ1-2; possible D gene TRBD1, 5 bases. There are 16 residues in the CDR3. CDR1 is LNHDA and CDR2 is SQIVND in the germline V gene (reference sequence). V lost 5 bases and J lost 0, with 16 bases in between. This CDR3 reads CASSVFDRPTNYGYTF. CDR3 DNA: TGTGCCAGTAGTGTATTTGACAGACCCACTAACTATGGCTACACCTTC.

V and J are TRBV11-2 and TRBJ2-7; the match to TRBD1 covers 7 bases. V gave up 1 base and J gave up 5 bases; unmatched junction bases: 14. Germline V gene lookup returns CDR1 SGHAT and CDR2 FQNNGV. This CDR3 is 17 amino acids long. CDR3 sequence reads: CASSLGSRGQGVHEQYF. The CDR3 region has the DNA TGTGCCAGCAGCTTAGGAAGTAGGGGGCAGGGAGTACACGAGCAGTACTTC.

About this clone: Other DNA sequences of this sample code for an identical CDR3. The rearrangement links TRBV2 to TRBJ1-6; weak D call: TRBD1 (5 bases). This CDR3 is 15 amino acids long. V shed 6 bases and J shed 10 bases, with 19 bases lying between them. CDR1 is SNHLY and CDR2 is FYNNEI in the germline V gene. For the CDR3, the DNA is TGTGCCAGCAGCGCAACCGGGACTACAAACTCACCCCTCCACTTT. Protein product: CASSATGTTNSPLHF.

The chain is built from TRBV29-1 and TRBJ1-1, with D uncertain. There are 13 residues in the CDR3. V was trimmed by 6 bases and J by 4 bases, leaving 15 bases between them. The V gene's germline CDR1 is SQVTM and CDR2 ANQGSEA. The CDR3 coding sequence is TGCAGCGTCGCGAGCCGGGTCCTCACTGAAGCTTTCTTT. This sequence encodes CSVASRVLTEAFF. Full variable domain (remainder filled in from reference TRBV29-1 and TRBJ1-1): SAVISQKPSRDICQRGTSLTIQCQVDSQVTMMFWYRQQPGQSLTLIATANQGSEATYESGFVIDKFPISRPNLTFSTLTVSNMSPEDSSIYLCSVASRVLTEAFFGQGTRLTVV.

V usage is TRBV29-1 and J usage is TRBJ1-2, with TRBD1 identical over 9 bases. V lost 3 bases to trimming and J lost 4 bases; unmatched junction nucleotides: 15. Germline V gives CDR1 SQVTM, CDR2 ANQGSEA. CDR3 size: 17 residues. CDR3 DNA sequence: TGCAGCGTTGAGGACAGGGGAGTAGTGGCCACGGGCTATGGCTACACCTTC. Protein: CSVEDRGVVATGYGYTF.

The chain is built from TRBV6-5 and TRBJ2-1; D call uncertain. The CDR3 contains 14 residues. Between the trimmed V and J ends, which lost 2 bases and 6 bases, there was a span of 11 bases. Germline values: CDR1 MNHEY, CDR2 SVGAGI. CDR3 region: CASSYVGPINEQFF. CDR3 coding DNA: TGTGCCAGCAGTTACGTGGGCCCGATCAATGAGCAGTTCTTC.

J is TRBJ2-1 and V is TRBV11-2, with no clear D. The CDR3 has 15 amino acids. Germline CDR1 is SGHAT and CDR2 is FQNNGV. Trimming removed 1 base from V and 4 bases from J, with 11 bases in between. The CDR3 loop reads CASSLAPLLYNEQFF. CDR3 nucleotide sequence: TGTGCCAGCAGCTTAGCTCCACTACTATACAATGAGCAGTTCTTC.

The CDR3 loop is CASSLRHTNEKLFF. Written as DNA, the CDR3 is TGTGCCAGCAGTCTCCGACATACTAATGAAAAACTGTTTTTT. The chain combines TRBV7-2 with TRBJ1-4, with no clear D. The CDR3 length is 14 residues. Germline V gene sequence: CDR1 SGHTA, CDR2 FQGNSA. V was cut by 6 bases and J by 2 bases, with 10 bases left in between.

This clone came up once. The CDR3 nucleotides read TGTGCCAGCAGCCCCGACTCCGGGAAGACCCAGTACTTC. Amino acid sequence: CASSPDSGKTQYF. This rearrangement joins TRBV7-3 to TRBJ2-5; weak D call: TRBD2 (5 bases). V was trimmed by 5 bases and J by 6 bases, leaving 13 bases between them. Germline V gene data show CDR1 as SGHTA and CDR2 as FQGTGA. The CDR3 sequence is 13 residues long.

The chain carries TRBV2 and TRBJ2-1, with 8 nucleotides matching TRBD2. Germline assignment: CDR1 SNHLY and CDR2 FYNNEI. Unmatched junction bases numbered 12, after V lost 7 bases and J lost 4 bases. The CDR3 spans 16 residues. In nucleotides, the CDR3 is TGTGCCAGCACGACTAGCGTCCTTGCCCCATACAATGAGCAGTTCTTC. Amino acids: CASTTSVLAPYNEQFF. Together with reference TRBV2 and TRBJ2-1, the CDR3 gives the full variable domain: EPEVTQTPSHQVTQMGQEVILRCVPISNHLYFYWYRQILGQKVEFLVSFYNNEISEKSEIFDDQFSVERPDGSNFTLKIRSTKLEDSAMYFCASTTSVLAPYNEQFFGPGTRLTVL.

This clone was detected once. The chain joins TRBV6-6 to TRBJ2-2, with a tentative D call TRBD1 (5 bases). Germline V gene data show CDR1 as MNHNY and CDR2 as SVGAGI (reference sequence). This CDR3 has 13 residues. V was trimmed by 5 bases and J by 3 bases, leaving 7 bases between them. Here the CDR3 DNA reads TGTGCCAGCAGTCCAGGGTACACCGGGGAGCTGTTTTTT. Translating gives CASSPGYTGELFF.

The chain has TRBV11-2 and TRBJ2-5; tentative D call: TRBD2 (5 bases). V was clipped by 4 bases and J by 5 bases, with 5 bases between them. The germline CDR1 and CDR2 sequences are SGHAT and FQNNGV. This CDR3 region has 11 residues. CDR3 residues: CASSSGETQYF. The CDR3 bases are TGTGCCAGCAGCTCGGGGGAGACCCAGTACTTC. Full variable domain (missing parts from reference TRBV11-2 and TRBJ2-5): EAGVAQSPRYKIIEKRQSVAFWCNPISGHATLYWYQQILGQGPKLLIQFQNNGVVDDSQLPKDRFSAERLKGVDSTLKIQPAKLEDSAVYLCASSSGETQYFGPGTRLLVL.

The chain couples TRBV13 to TRBJ1-2; D is unclear. The CDR3 runs 15 residues. V was trimmed by 4 bases and J by 8 bases, leaving 20 bases between them. In germline, CDR1 is PRHDT, CDR2 FYEKMQ (reference sequence). In DNA, the CDR3 is TGTGCCAGCAGCTCCCGGGTCCTGGGTCGGATAGGCTACACCTTC. It yields the protein CASSSRVLGRIGYTF.

DNA of the CDR3: TGTGCCAGCAGCGTAGCCTTGTCCGGGGGGGCGTTAGATACGCAGTATTTT. Translating it yields CASSVALSGGALDTQYF. This chain connects TRBV9 to TRBJ2-3; 8 bases fit TRBD2. Per germline, CDR1 SGDLS and CDR2 YYNGEE. J lost 5 bases, V lost 0 bases, and 11 bases had no gene match. This CDR3 region has 17 residues.

For this clone: This same CDR3 is encoded by further DNA sequences in the sample. The rearrangement links TRBV5-1 to TRBJ2-5, with 10 bases that match TRBD1. This CDR3 spans 14 amino acids. J was trimmed by 4 bases and V by 4 bases; bases with no gene match: 4. Germline values: CDR1 SGHRS, CDR2 YFSETQ. The CDR3, as DNA: TGCGCCAGCAGCCGTGGACAGGGGGGAGAGACCCAGTACTTC. Encoded protein: CASSRGQGGETQYF.